The clone carrying this T cell receptor (beta chain) was detected a few times. Source study methods: Counts of nucleated cells, estimated from reference gene primer amplification, were obtained. Method: immunoSEQ multiplex PCR; TCRdb's copy keeps in-frame clones and lacks some. That table furnishes V, J and clone size, whereas the DNA furnished D and trimming. This table has about 260,000 clones, about 83% appearing once. This sample is part of a study of blood T cell repertoires in COVID-19. Study at large: Acute and convalescent COVID-19 samples came from the United States, Italy and Spain. T cells, B-cell-depleted T cells, or PBMCs provided the cDNA or gDNA that served as material.

Losses at the gene ends were 0 bases for V and 5 bases for J; bases not matched to a gene: 11. This CDR3 has 17 residues. Germline V gives CDR1 ENHRY, CDR2 SYGVKD. The TCR originated in a woman aged 45 to 65 who had recovered from COVID-19. Sequences were obtained from peripheral blood. V and J are TRBV10-3 and TRBJ2-7, with 9 bases identical to TRBD2. The CDR3 nucleotides read TGTGCCATCAGTGAGTCGACTCAGGCGGGGGGGCCAAACGAGCAGTACTTC. It yields the protein CAISESTQAGGPNEQYF.